These T cell receptor beta chains were read from a single sample in a study of blood T cell repertoires in COVID-19. This table comes from immunoSEQ multiplex PCR, and its TCRdb copy is limited to in-frame clones, with some not included. The data contain fewer than 500,000 clones, around 87% of them seen just once; the ten biggest clones take up around 0.91%. Sequenced input: PBMCs or T cells enriched from blood (not recorded which). The receptor set was obtained from a woman in her 30s with acute COVID-19. The CDR3 runs from the conserved cysteine through the conserved F or W. Each record gives: D gene, clone size, V gene, J gene, CDR3 protein, CDR3 DNA. A D gene is named only where the DNA matches it firmly. Clone size is stated in some rows and not others, as once, few, many or a class when expanded.

d_gene: TRBD1; abundance: NA; v_gene: TRBV13; j_gene: TRBJ1-1; CDR3aa: CASNQGARVTEAFF; CDR3nt: TGTGCCAGCAACCAGGGGGCGCGAGTCACTGAAGCTTTCTTT
d_gene: NA; abundance: NA; v_gene: TRBV10-2; j_gene: TRBJ2-1; CDR3aa: CASSEYPPVLSYNEQFF; CDR3nt: TGCGCCAGCAGTGAGTACCCCCCGGTACTATCCTACAATGAGCAGTTCTTC
d_gene: TRBD2; abundance: once; v_gene: TRBV11-2; j_gene: TRBJ2-3; CDR3aa: CASSVAAGGPGDTQYF; CDR3nt: TGTGCCAGCAGCGTCGCAGCGGGGGGGCCGGGAGATACGCAGTATTTT
d_gene: NA; abundance: NA; v_gene: TRBV5-1; j_gene: TRBJ1-1; CDR3aa: CASSLEGGGTEAFF; CDR3nt: TGCGCCAGCAGCTTGGAGGGAGGGGGCACTGAAGCTTTCTTT
d_gene: NA; abundance: NA; v_gene: TRBV15; j_gene: TRBJ1-5; CDR3aa: CATSNRVSSNQPQHF; CDR3nt: TGTGCCACCAGCAACAGGGTCTCTAGCAATCAGCCCCAGCATTTT
d_gene: TRBD1; abundance: NA; v_gene: TRBV2; j_gene: TRBJ2-7; CDR3aa: CASDGGTGGYEQYF; CDR3nt: TGTGCCAGCGATGGCGGGACAGGGGGCTACGAGCAGTACTTC
d_gene: TRBD1; abundance: NA; v_gene: TRBV5-8; j_gene: TRBJ2-5; CDR3aa: CASSQTPGQGSAKETQYF; CDR3nt: TGTGCCAGCAGCCAGACGCCGGGACAGGGTTCCGCGAAAGAGACCCAGTACTTC
d_gene: TRBD1; abundance: NA; v_gene: TRBV12-3/TRBV12-4; j_gene: TRBJ2-3; CDR3aa: CASGGQAVDTQYF; CDR3nt: TGTGCCAGCGGGGGACAGGCCGTTGATACGCAGTATTTT
d_gene: TRBD1; abundance: NA; v_gene: TRBV29-1; j_gene: TRBJ2-7; CDR3aa: CSVWTGNYEQYF; CDR3nt: TGCAGCGTGTGGACAGGGAATTACGAGCAGTACTTC
d_gene: TRBD1; abundance: NA; v_gene: TRBV7-6; j_gene: TRBJ2-1; CDR3aa: CASTMGTGNEQFF; CDR3nt: TGTGCCAGCACCATGGGGACAGGCAATGAGCAGTTCTTC
d_gene: NA; abundance: NA; v_gene: TRBV30; j_gene: TRBJ2-5; CDR3aa: CAWMGSRRGPKETQYF; CDR3nt: TGTGCCTGGATGGGGTCCCGGCGGGGGCCAAAAGAGACCCAGTACTTC
d_gene: NA; abundance: NA; v_gene: TRBV19; j_gene: TRBJ1-2; CDR3aa: CASRPVTLSVGYTF; CDR3nt: TGTGCCAGTAGACCGGTCACTCTGTCGGTCGGCTACACCTTC
d_gene: TRBD1; abundance: NA; v_gene: TRBV4-3; j_gene: TRBJ1-4; CDR3aa: CASSQDLSAGGFSGEKLFF; CDR3nt: TGCGCCAGCAGCCAAGATCTATCGGCAGGGGGCTTTTCGGGGGAAAAACTGTTTTTT
d_gene: TRBD1; abundance: NA; v_gene: TRBV2; j_gene: TRBJ1-1; CDR3aa: CASRTGGGTEAFF; CDR3nt: TGTGCCAGCAGGACAGGGGGCGGCACTGAAGCTTTCTTT
d_gene: NA; abundance: NA; v_gene: TRBV29-1; j_gene: TRBJ1-3; CDR3aa: CSVSGGTSGNTIYF; CDR3nt: TGCAGCGTTTCCGGGGGAACCTCTGGAAACACCATATATTTT
d_gene: TRBD2; abundance: few; v_gene: TRBV7-3; j_gene: TRBJ2-3; CDR3aa: CASSVGTSGGGTDTQYF; CDR3nt: TGTGCCAGCAGCGTCGGGACTAGCGGGGGGGGCACAGATACGCAGTATTTT
d_gene: TRBD2; abundance: NA; v_gene: TRBV29-1; j_gene: TRBJ2-3; CDR3aa: CSVVVLAGVSTDTQYF; CDR3nt: TGCAGCGTTGTGGTTTTGGCGGGGGTTAGCACAGATACGCAGTATTTT
d_gene: TRBD2; abundance: NA; v_gene: TRBV9; j_gene: TRBJ2-3; CDR3aa: CASSVTGTSGLDTQYF; CDR3nt: TGTGCCAGCAGCGTTACCGGGACTAGCGGGCTGGATACGCAGTATTTT
d_gene: TRBD1; abundance: NA; v_gene: TRBV24-1; j_gene: TRBJ2-1; CDR3aa: CATSDSVLRDRDNNEQFF; CDR3nt: TGTGCCACCAGTGACTCCGTCCTCCGGGACAGGGATAACAATGAGCAGTTCTTC
d_gene: NA; abundance: NA; v_gene: TRBV25-1; j_gene: TRBJ1-4; CDR3aa: CASSLKRQGNEKLFF; CDR3nt: TGTGCCAGCAGTCTAAAACGGCAGGGTAATGAAAAACTGTTTTTT